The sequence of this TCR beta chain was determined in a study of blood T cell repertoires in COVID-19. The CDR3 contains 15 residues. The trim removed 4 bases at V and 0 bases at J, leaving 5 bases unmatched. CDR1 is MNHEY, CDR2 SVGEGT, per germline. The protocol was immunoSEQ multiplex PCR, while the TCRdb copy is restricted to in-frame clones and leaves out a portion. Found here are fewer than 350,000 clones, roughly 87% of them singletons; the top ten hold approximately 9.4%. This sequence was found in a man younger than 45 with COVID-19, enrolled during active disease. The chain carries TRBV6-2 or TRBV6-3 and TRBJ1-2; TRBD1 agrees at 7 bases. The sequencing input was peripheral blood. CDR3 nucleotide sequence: TGTGCCAGCAGTTGGACAGGTCGAGCTAACTATGGCTACACCTTC. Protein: CASSWTGRANYGYTF.